These 11 T cell receptor beta chains were all obtained from the same sample, sequenced in a study of identical twins. TCRdb reprocessed the 5' RACE reads via MiXCR and lists one record per CDR3 protein. The table lists about 520,000 distinct CDR3 sequences, roughly a fifth of them singletons. The sample also formed part of further work on T cells expressing NK-cell markers.

Material for sequencing was CD4+ T cells sorted from blood. The source of these receptors is a woman aged 18-35 years in good health.

This clonotype was seen ten or more times. V and J are TRBV12-3 or TRBV12-4 and TRBJ1-1; unclear D gene. The CDR3 is 13 amino acids. Trimming removed 5 bases from V and 0 bases from J, with 7 bases in between. Here the CDR3 DNA reads TGTGCCAGCAGTAGGACGGTGAACACTGAAGCTTTCTTT. As protein: CASSRTVNTEAFF.

This clonotype was observed a few times. The chain has TRBV13 and TRBJ2-7; D ambiguous. Germline loops: CDR1 PRHDT, CDR2 FYEKMQ (reference sequence). This CDR3 contains 14 residues. Trimming cost V 2 bases and J 2 bases, with 10 bases left between them. The CDR3 reads CASSLLRSAYEQYF. The DNA of the CDR3 is TGTGCCAGCAGCTTACTCCGGAGTGCCTACGAGCAGTACTTC.

The chain recombines TRBV20-1 with TRBJ2-1, with TRBD2 identical over 7 bases. Per the germline V gene, CDR1 is DFQATT and CDR2 is SNEGSKA (reference sequence). The length of the CDR3 is 16 residues. With 0 bases clipped from V and 3 bases from J, the junction kept 8 bases outside the gene matches. The CDR3 sequence: CSARDLRGGSYNEQFF. The CDR3 DNA reads TGCAGTGCTAGAGATCTCCGCGGCGGGAGCTACAATGAGCAGTTCTTC.

This CDR3 is CASSLVGDYNEQFF. In DNA form, the CDR3 reads TGTGCCAGCAGCTTAGTGGGGGATTACAATGAGCAGTTCTTC. This chain uses TRBV7-9 with TRBJ2-1; D is perhaps TRBD1 or TRBD2 (5 bases each). The V gene lost 1 base and the J gene lost 4 bases, with 8 bases spanning the gap. Germline loops: CDR1 SEHNR, CDR2 FQNEAQ (reference sequence). The CDR3 sequence is 14 residues long.

The rearrangement uses TRBV29-1 and TRBJ2-1; maybe TRBD2 (5 bases). Looked up from germline, CDR1 is SQVTM and CDR2 is ANQGSEA. The ends were cut back, 4 bases at V and 6 bases at J, with 16 bases in the middle. The CDR3 covers 14 residues. The CDR3 loop is CSVVFLTNANEQFF. The CDR3 bases are TGCAGCGTTGTCTTTCTGACTAATGCCAATGAGCAGTTCTTC.

In its sample, this clonotype was seen a few times. The rearrangement uses TRBV20-1 and TRBJ2-7; tentatively, D is TRBD1 (6 bases). Germline CDR1 is DFQATT and CDR2 is SNEGSKA (reference sequence). Trimming shortened V by 6 bases and J by 3 bases, and 15 bases separated the two germline ends. The CDR3 contains 13 residues. The CDR3 here is CSANPLDSYEQYF. The CDR3 region has the DNA TGCAGTGCCAACCCCTTGGACAGCTACGAGCAGTACTTC.

Comments on this clonotype: An end of the junction does not agree with germline; a read error may underlie this. The chain links TRBV20-1 to TRBJ2-1; maybe TRBD1 (6 bases). Germline CDR1 DFQATT, CDR2 SNEGSKA (reference sequence). The CDR3 is 11 amino acids. The CDR3 reads CSASFGQPLVF. CDR3 DNA: TGCAGTGCTAGTTTTGGACAGCCCCTGGTGTTC.

This chain links TRBV20-1 with TRBJ2-5; TRBD2 matches 8 bases. The CDR3 has 13 residues. Germline V lookup: CDR1 DFQATT, CDR2 SNEGSKA (reference sequence). V was pared by 5 bases and J by 4 bases, with 6 bases of the junction left unmatched. The CDR3 protein is CSAPREGPETQYF. The CDR3 DNA is TGCAGTGCTCCACGGGAGGGGCCAGAGACCCAGTACTTC.

The table lists this clonotype with many counts. The chain employs TRBV9 and TRBJ2-1; D might be TRBD1 or TRBD2, each matching 5 bases. Germline V gene data show CDR1 as SGDLS and CDR2 as YYNGEE. Between the trimmed V and J ends, which lost 0 bases and 0 bases, there was a span of 10 bases. This CDR3 has 16 residues. The CDR3 DNA reads TGTGCCAGCAGCGTAGATGGGGACCCCTCCTACAATGAGCAGTTCTTC. This sequence encodes CASSVDGDPSYNEQFF.

CDR3 residues: CASSYLTGTSDSKSYNEQFF. CDR3 DNA: TGTGCCAGCAGTTACTTAACCGGGACTAGCGATTCCAAATCCTACAATGAGCAGTTCTTC. This rearrangement joins TRBV6-2 or TRBV6-3 to TRBJ2-1; 10 nucleotides agree with TRBD2. J was trimmed by 1 base and V by 1 base; bases with no gene match: 13. The germline CDR1 and CDR2 sequences are MNHEY and SVGEGT. This CDR3 has 20 amino acids.

Many counts were recorded for this clonotype. The genes are TRBV9 and TRBJ2-1, with 7 bases lining up with TRBD2. CDR3 size: 14 residues. Germline CDR1 and CDR2: SGDLS and YYNGEE. V shed 4 bases and J 3 bases; nucleotides not matched to a gene: 4. The CDR3 protein is CASSTTGGYNEQFF. CDR3 in DNA: TGTGCCAGCAGCACCACGGGGGGCTACAATGAGCAGTTCTTC.